This is a list of T cell receptor beta chains from one sample in a study of Ad26.COV2.S vaccination and SARS-CoV-2 variants. TCRdb keeps only in-frame clones here, not all; method: immunoSEQ multiplex PCR. The sample holds about 94,000 clones, 82% seen once. The starting material was peripheral blood, obtained after recovery from COVID-19. The origin of the receptors is a human donor who had recovered from COVID-19. The CDR3 runs from the conserved cysteine through the conserved F or W. A D gene is named only where the DNA matches it firmly. Clone sizes are given selectively: once, few, many, or a class where the clone is expanded.

clone size	V gene	D gene	J gene	CDR3 protein
NA	TRBV4-2	TRBD2	TRBJ2-5	CASSQARGLAGDTEETQYF
NA	TRBV27	NA	TRBJ2-2	CASRDRIVESGGELFF
NA	TRBV7-2	TRBD1	TRBJ2-5	CASSPRGIQPQETQYF
NA	TRBV9	NA	TRBJ2-7	CASSVGGGGGAYEQYF
NA	TRBV19	NA	TRBJ2-7	CASSIAEGSWPYEQYF
NA	TRBV11-3	NA	TRBJ2-3	CASSIVGFTDTQYF
NA	TRBV7-2	NA	TRBJ1-4	CASSLAGGGTNEKLFF
NA	TRBV7-9	TRBD2	TRBJ2-1	CASSLVGTSVDNEQFF
NA	TRBV4-3	TRBD2	TRBJ2-5	CASSQGLAGDVETQYF
NA	TRBV28	NA	TRBJ1-2	CASSSLWTANYGYTF
NA	TRBV7-3	NA	TRBJ1-2	CASSSGQPGHGYTF
NA	TRBV6-6	TRBD1	TRBJ1-1	CASSYATGGLEAFF
NA	TRBV29-1	NA	TRBJ1-4	CSVEEDGQSGEKLFF
NA	TRBV21-1	NA	TRBJ2-2	CASSLDSRSTGELFF
NA	TRBV6-2/TRBV6-3	NA	TRBJ2-7	CASSYPIQEQYF
NA	TRBV28	NA	TRBJ1-1	CASSLPGRVNTEAFF
many	TRBV5-1	TRBD2	TRBJ2-7	CASSWGLAGGSYEQYF
few	TRBV3-1/TRBV3-2	NA	TRBJ1-3	CASTLWGEGNTIYF
few	TRBV2	TRBD2	TRBJ2-7	CASSENGGSTYEQYF
few	TRBV14	NA	TRBJ1-2	CASSQAGPYGYTF
NA	TRBV3-1/TRBV3-2	TRBD1	TRBJ2-1	CASRHTGGRNEQFF
NA	TRBV28	TRBD1	TRBJ1-5	CASSLTGGNQPQHF
once	TRBV18	NA	TRBJ2-5	CASSPSLQETQYF
NA	TRBV9	TRBD1	TRBJ2-1	CASSVATPDWAGGEQFF
NA	TRBV28	NA	TRBJ2-7	CASRHTPGGEQYF
NA	TRBV4-2	NA	TRBJ2-7	CASSQEGRGHRSYEQYF
NA	TRBV7-2	NA	TRBJ2-3	CASSVDRLGSTDTQYF
NA	TRBV19	TRBD1	TRBJ2-1	CASSRQGSYNEQFF
few	TRBV28	NA	TRBJ1-2	CASSGMTGLYGYTF